The rows below give T cell receptor beta chains drawn from one sample of a study of tumor T cells in aggressive B-cell lymphoma. Sequenced by immunoSEQ multiplex PCR; TCRdb stores in-frame clones only, minus some. The table lists around 6,400 clones, approximately 91% of them singletons. Sequenced material: tumor tissue. The source is an adult with diffuse large B cell lymphoma. Some clones in this sample may be carry-over from other donors' samples. Both conserved end residues are part of each CDR3. D genes are given only for firm matches. Rows give clone size only sometimes, using once, few, many, or a class for an expanded clone.

j_call clone_size d_call v_call cdr3_aa cdr3_nt
TRBJ2-5 - - TRBV29-1 CSVGRGLKETQYF TGCAGCGTTGGACGGGGGTTAAAAGAGACCCAGTACTTC
TRBJ2-3 - TRBD2 TRBV5-4 CASSWIGTSGPGYSTDTQYF TGTGCCAGCAGCTGGATCGGGACTAGCGGGCCGGGCTATAGCACAGATACGCAGTATTTT
TRBJ2-3 few - TRBV20-1 CGARGTDTQYF TGTGGGGCCAGGGGCACAGATACGCAGTATTTT
TRBJ2-4 - - TRBV21-1 CARDSGSSKNIQYF TGTGCCAGAGATAGCGGGAGTAGCAAAAACATTCAGTACTTC
TRBJ2-1 - TRBD2 TRBV11-2 CASSLLAGGSYNEQFF TGTGCCAGCAGCCTACTAGCGGGAGGATCCTACAATGAGCAGTTCTTC
TRBJ1-1 - - TRBV19 CASSISGNEAFF TGTGCCAGTAGTATCTCCGGGAATGAAGCTTTCTTT
TRBJ1-1 - - TRBV18 CASSHVRTSRGAMNTEAFF TGTGCCAGCTCCCACGTACGTACCTCTCGGGGGGCCATGAACACTGAAGCTTTCTTT
TRBJ2-7 - TRBD2 TRBV9 CASSPWGGYEQYF TGTGCCAGCAGCCCTTGGGGGGGCTACGAGCAGTACTTC
TRBJ1-2 - TRBD1 TRBV19 CASRGQTYGYTF TGTGCCAGTAGGGGACAGACCTATGGCTACACCTTC
TRBJ2-7 - - TRBV2 CASSGSVAGYVDEQYF TGTGCCAGCAGTGGAAGCGTCGCGGGGTATGTTGACGAGCAGTACTTC
TRBJ1-2 - TRBD1 TRBV6-5 CASSLTGEVSGYTF TGTGCCAGCAGTTTGACAGGGGAAGTGAGTGGCTACACCTTC
TRBJ1-5 - - TRBV18 CASSPGVGNQPQHF TGTGCCAGCTCACCCGGAGTTGGCAATCAGCCCCAGCATTTT
TRBJ2-7 - - TRBV7-2 CASSLELGVYEQYF TGTGCCAGCAGCTTAGAGTTAGGGGTCTACGAGCAGTACTTC
TRBJ2-3 - - TRBV2 CASGPWGGSDMQYF TGTGCCAGCGGTCCATGGGGCGGTTCGGATATGCAGTATTTT
TRBJ2-1 - - TRBV7-9 CAGSPGGPSYNEQFF TGTGCCGGCTCTCCCGGGGGGCCCTCCTACAATGAGCAGTTCTTC
TRBJ2-2 - - TRBV29-1 CSVEGYTGELFF TGCAGTGTGGAGGGGTACACCGGGGAGCTGTTTTTT
TRBJ2-1 - - TRBV29-1 CSVGALGYNEQFF TGCAGCGTTGGGGCCTTGGGTTACAATGAGCAGTTCTTC
TRBJ2-1 - TRBD2 TRBV7-9 CASSFLAGGPAEQFF TGTGCCAGCAGCTTTCTAGCGGGGGGGCCTGCTGAGCAGTTCTTC
TRBJ1-2 - TRBD1 TRBV13 CASSPRDSYGYTF TGTGCCAGCAGCCCCCGGGACAGCTATGGCTACACCTTC
TRBJ2-1 - TRBD2 TRBV4-2 CASSQDPPSGGPIEQFF TGTGCCAGCAGCCAAGATCCCCCTAGCGGGGGCCCGATAGAGCAGTTCTTC
TRBJ2-3 - TRBD1 TRBV5-8 CASGQGIGTDTQYF TGTGCCAGTGGACAGGGGATTGGGACAGATACGCAGTATTTT
TRBJ2-7 - - TRBV27 CASRIYPTGLHEQYF TGTGCCAGCAGAATTTACCCTACAGGGCTCCACGAGCAGTACTTC
TRBJ2-3 - TRBD2 TRBV4-1 CASSQGPARGGAPDTQYF TGCGCCAGCAGCCAGGGACCCGCTCGCGGGGGGGCCCCAGATACGCAGTATTTT
TRBJ2-1 - TRBD1 TRBV9 CASSGRQGTIYNEQFF TGTGCCAGCAGCGGACGACAGGGTACGATTTACAATGAGCAGTTCTTC
TRBJ2-7 once - TRBV7-9 CASGLQSYEQYF TGTGCCAGCGGACTTCAATCCTACGAGCAGTACTTC
TRBJ2-7 - - TRBV9 CASSVGAGSSYEQYF TGTGCCAGCAGCGTAGGGGCAGGATCATCCTACGAGCAGTACTTC
TRBJ1-1 - - TRBV7-2 CASSFFRGANTEAFF TGTGCCAGCAGCTTTTTCCGGGGAGCGAACACTGAAGCTTTCTTT
TRBJ2-6 - TRBD1 TRBV30 CAWSVPDRGRFSGANVLTF TGTGCCTGGAGTGTACCGGACAGGGGGCGGTTTTCTGGGGCCAACGTCCTGACTTTC
TRBJ2-2 - TRBD2 TRBV27 CASKPGLAGGPVTGELFF TGTGCCAGCAAACCGGGACTAGCGGGAGGGCCCGTCACCGGGGAGCTGTTTTTT
TRBJ2-7 - TRBD2 TRBV7-9 CASSFGLAGVYEQYF TGTGCCAGCAGCTTCGGACTAGCGGGAGTCTACGAGCAGTACTTC
TRBJ1-1 - TRBD1 TRBV28 CASSLPQGATEAFF TGTGCCAGCAGTTTACCTCAGGGGGCGACTGAAGCTTTCTTT
TRBJ2-7 - - TRBV2 CASSVAGAYEQYF TGTGCCAGCAGTGTGGCAGGGGCCTACGAGCAGTACTTC
TRBJ2-3 - TRBD1 TRBV7-9 CASSLGDRGRGDTQYF TGTGCCAGCAGCTTAGGGGACAGGGGGCGAGGAGATACGCAGTATTTT
TRBJ1-2 once - TRBV5-1 CASSADSNYGYTF TGCGCCAGCAGCGCGGACAGCAACTATGGCTACACCTTC
TRBJ2-1 - - TRBV5-1 CASSLGWDFSSYNEQFF TGCGCCAGCAGCTTGGGTTGGGACTTTAGCTCCTACAATGAGCAGTTCTTC
TRBJ1-3 - - TRBV6-1 CASSEEGIYGNTIYF TGTGCCAGCAGTGAGGAGGGGATCTATGGAAACACCATATATTTT
TRBJ2-5 - - TRBV4-2 CASSPGGSGETQYF TGTGCCAGCAGCCCAGGGGGGTCGGGGGAGACCCAGTACTTC
TRBJ2-7 - - TRBV7-3 CASSLANSYEQYF TGTGCCAGCAGCTTAGCTAACTCCTACGAGCAGTACTTC
TRBJ2-7 - TRBD2 TRBV29-1 CSVVTSGISTGEQYF TGCAGCGTTGTGACTAGCGGGATCTCAACGGGGGAGCAGTACTTC
TRBJ1-6 - TRBD1 TRBV6-1 CASRSGRGHYSPLHF TGTGCCAGCAGATCGGGTAGGGGGCATTATTCACCCCTCCACTTT